A single TCR beta chain is shown here with its context. Which antigen it targets is not known. Per-base qualities were not stored, and no clone one base away is much larger. Genomic DNA was isolated from the sorted cells so that the TCRbeta CDR3 region could be sequenced. TCRbeta CDR3 regions were sequenced using the immunoSEQ Assay. The clones in this table, taken by TCRdb from immuneACCESS, are in-frame only. Not every clone is retained; where verified, under half of the shortfall comes from an unresolved V gene, and the cause of the rest is unknown. The sample data list about 65,000 clones, and approximately 80% of these were observed just once. The biggest ten clones account for 1.9% of the sample. The data originate from a study of OX40 agonist ivuxolimab in advanced cancers. Regarding the complete study: Ivuxolimab was an agonistic, fully human IgG2 monoclonal antibody directed against OX40 (CD134), a costimulatory receptor. Intravenous ivuxolimab was administered to patients every 2 weeks at six dose levels: 0.01, 0.1, 0.3, 1.5, 3 and 10 mg/kg. Of the roughly 51 patients in dose escalation, about 20 had hepatocellular carcinoma, some 15 had melanoma, 9 had renal cell carcinoma and 9 had head and neck cancer. In the dose-escalation cohort, roughly four fifths of patients were male, and the mean age was about 55 years, with a range of roughly 23 to 85. Prior anti-PD-1, anti-PD-L1 or anti-CTLA-4 therapy was permitted, and about two fifths of dose-escalation patients had received checkpoint inhibitors. Partial responses occurred in three dose-escalation patients, of whom one had hepatocellular carcinoma and two had cutaneous melanoma. Peripheral TCRbeta sequencing aimed to test whether ivuxolimab altered TCR sequence diversity and caused clonal T-cell expansion. The paper reports the monotherapy dose-escalation portion (N ≈ 52 patients) of the phase I ivuxolimab trial. The investigation overall reported the following: After ivuxolimab, more expanded clones were found on average in CD8+ T cells than in CD4+ T cells. At doses of 0.1 to 3.0 mg/kg, clonal expansion of both CD4+ and CD8+ blood T cells was observed from baseline to week 6. The antigen specificity of the clonally expanded peripheral T cells was not determined. Low levels of normalized T-cell clonal expansion were also seen in some nonresponding patients. In partial responders in the 0.1-3.0 mg/kg groups, normalized peripheral clonal expansion was found to be among the lowest, especially among CD8+ T cells.

Patients with autoimmune disease history or receiving systemic immunosuppression were excluded from the trial. Peripheral blood for TCR sequencing was drawn from every dose cohort at baseline, at cycle 4 day 1 and at cycle 7 day 1. Samples were obtained from an open-label, multicenter, first-in-human phase I dose-escalation trial of ivuxolimab. Adults with locally advanced or metastatic head and neck squamous cell, hepatocellular, melanoma or renal cell carcinoma were enrolled in the trial. Before TCR sequencing, CD4+ T cells and CD8+ T cells were sorted from peripheral blood as separate populations. Trimming takes 2 bases off V and 1 base off J; junction bases not matched to a gene: 4. CDR1 GTSNPN and CDR2 SVGIG are derived from the germline V gene (reference sequence). The CDR3 contains 14 residues, cysteine and phenylalanine counted. CDR3 DNA is the only sequence kept; it has 42 bases, read in frame from the first base.

The sequence links TRBV30 to TRBJ2-5; 7 bases in between match TRBD1. The sample here was CD4+ or CD8+ T cells sorted from blood, taken in a trial of the OX40 agonist ivuxolimab. The clonotype comes from an adult with an advanced solid tumor such as melanoma, head and neck, liver or kidney cancer. The DNA is as follows: TGTGCCTGGAGTTACGACAGGGTCCAAGAGACCCAGTACTTC. It specifies CAWSYDRVQETQYF.